The 2 T cell receptor beta chains presented below share a single source sample, sequenced in a study of cytomegalovirus exposure and HLA in healthy donors. It was with 60 Vbeta and 13 Jbeta primers that the PCR ran. Some clones are missing from TCRdb's copy, which holds only in-frame ones; the method was immunoSEQ multiplex PCR. There are around 170,000 clones in the sample; around three quarters occur only once, and roughly 5% lies in the top ten. Sequencing input: PBMCs. Every receptor here comes from a man in his forties in good health and CMV-seronegative.

The table lists this clone with a count of one. The chain couples TRBV29-1 to TRBJ2-2, with 10 bases identical to TRBD1. The CDR3 has 14 residues. CDR1 and CDR2 from the germline V gene are SQVTM and ANQGSEA. V dropped 6 bases and J dropped 7; count of bases not matched to a gene: 8. CDR3 region: CSVRQGAYGGELFF. The CDR3 region has the DNA TGCAGCGTCCGACAGGGGGCTTACGGCGGGGAGCTGTTTTTT.

Only a few counts were recorded for this clone. The rearrangement uses TRBV4-1 and TRBJ2-7; D uncertain. Deletions cut 4 bases from V and 1 base from J, with 8 bases between. The V gene's germline CDR1 is MGHRA and CDR2 YSYEKL. The CDR3 has 13 residues. The CDR3 bases are TGCGCCAGCAGCCCCCCCCAGTCCTACGAGCAGTACTTC. Protein product: CASSPPQSYEQYF.